These T cell receptor beta chains were read from a single sample in a study of blood T cell repertoires in COVID-19. Profiled with immunoSEQ multiplex PCR; TCRdb holds only in-frame clones, not every one. This sample yields 95,000 to 150,000 clones, of which about four fifths are seen a single time; around 15% belongs to the top ten. The sample consisted of peripheral blood. The receptors derive from a man in his 60s with active or convalescent COVID-19. Each CDR3 is given with its conserved first and last residue. Fields, in order: CDR3 length, V gene, J gene, CDR3 protein.

13,TRBV12-3/TRBV12-4,TRBJ2-7,CASRMTGVHEQYF
14,TRBV7-2,TRBJ2-7,CASSWDREVREQYF
14,TRBV7-2,TRBJ2-7,CASSLGPGNYEQYF
17,TRBV5-4,TRBJ2-1,CASSDGLAGILRNEQFF
15,TRBV7-2,TRBJ2-2,CASSLSPANTGELFF
13,TRBV30,TRBJ2-7,CAWSSRGKDEQYF
15,TRBV18,TRBJ1-2,CASSPPGQGFYGYTF
16,TRBV19,TRBJ1-1,CASSSRIGAMNTEAFF
14,TRBV4-2,TRBJ2-1,CASSQDDRFNEQFF
13,TRBV9,TRBJ2-7,CASSAGQGVEQYF
15,TRBV6-6,TRBJ2-1,CATNGAGEGYNEQFF
14,TRBV7-3,TRBJ2-2,CASGRAGVTGELFF
13,TRBV11-2,TRBJ2-4,CASSTDRENIQYF
13,TRBV10-3,TRBJ2-5,CAISMGGGETQYF
17,TRBV25-1,TRBJ2-1,CASSGRRDRGAYNEQFF
14,TRBV2,TRBJ2-3,CASRTTGGTDTQYF
16,TRBV5-1,TRBJ2-1,CASSLSAGGFENEQFF
13,TRBV19,TRBJ1-1,CASSIETGTEAFF
14,TRBV11-2,TRBJ2-5,CASSPASGKETQYF
17,TRBV3-1/TRBV3-2,TRBJ2-7,CASSQLSSGSVTYEQYF
15,TRBV4-3,TRBJ1-1,CASSQVGDKNTEAFF
16,TRBV30,TRBJ2-1,CAWKQGWGLGEMVQFF
14,TRBV2,TRBJ2-7,CASSRLAGAREQYF
13,TRBV2,TRBJ2-7,CASSTDLSYEQYF
16,TRBV28,TRBJ2-1,CASSLVTSGSHNEQFF
13,TRBV7-2,TRBJ2-7,CATGLAGKYEQYF
14,TRBV3-1/TRBV3-2,TRBJ1-2,CASSPGTVNYGYTF
14,TRBV5-1,TRBJ1-1,CASSLATVNTEAFF
16,TRBV7-2,TRBJ1-2,CASSLAPEPLRYGYTF
13,TRBV24-1,TRBJ2-7,CATSDPLRVEQYF
17,TRBV7-9,TRBJ1-6,CASSLPPGGRRDSPLHF
16,TRBV9,TRBJ2-3,CASSAEGQLSTDTQYF
15,TRBV19,TRBJ1-6,CASSMPGQGNSPLHF
16,TRBV27,TRBJ2-7,CASTPNGGFGYYEQYF
16,TRBV28,TRBJ2-2,CASSPQGALRGGELFF
15,TRBV6-2/TRBV6-3,TRBJ1-3,CASSYSRVSGNTIYF
15,TRBV4-2,TRBJ2-5,CASSQVAGGPETQYF
15,TRBV19,TRBJ2-1,CASSMRGGGSDEQFF
11,TRBV18,TRBJ1-2,CASSADYGYTF
15,TRBV7-6,TRBJ2-7,CASSIGLAGSYEQYF
14,TRBV4-1,TRBJ2-3,CASSSLGQTDTQYF
12,TRBV29-1,TRBJ2-5,CSVQEGAETQYF
15,TRBV19,TRBJ2-7,CASSSGQVGSYEQYF
15,TRBV28,TRBJ1-5,CASSTHGDGNQPQHF
16,TRBV20-1,TRBJ1-1,CSASRTGGSEGTEAFF
14,TRBV3-1/TRBV3-2,TRBJ1-4,CASSLTGRVEKLFF
13,TRBV7-9,TRBJ2-7,CASSPRQGYEQYF
15,TRBV7-3,TRBJ2-1,CASSFGGFRGNEQFF
14,TRBV10-1,TRBJ1-5,CASSQGGGDQPQHF
13,TRBV6-1,TRBJ1-2,CASSERRDYGYTF
14,TRBV7-3,TRBJ2-5,CASSPEEGGETQYF
13,TRBV6-2/TRBV6-3,TRBJ2-5,CASSLQGGETQYF
12,TRBV7-9,TRBJ2-7,CASRSDSTEQYF
15,TRBV2,TRBJ2-5,CASNTLAGGGETQYF
17,TRBV4-1,TRBJ2-3,CASSQGFLAGGADTQYF
15,TRBV6-2/TRBV6-3,TRBJ2-3,CASSYPSGSTDTQYF
16,TRBV15,TRBJ1-5,CATSRDRGRSNQPQHF
17,TRBV19,TRBJ2-3,CASRKNPRGGRTDTQYF
14,TRBV7-2,TRBJ2-3,CASSLDVETDTQYF